This TCR beta chain was identified during a study of radiation and T cells in renal cell carcinoma (dated by TCRdb to about 2020). Study-level background: The samples were drawn from a clinical trial, where primary renal cell carcinomas were treated with 15 Gy of stereotactic body radiation therapy and then removed by nephrectomy 4 weeks afterward. In the approximately 53 samples combined, 4,016,671 unique CDR3 nucleotide sequences were found, encoding roughly 2,500,000 unique CDR3 amino acid sequences. TCR beta sequencing covered 53 samples in total, comprising approximately 25 tumors and about 27 peripheral blood samples.

V is cut by 3 bases and J by 5 bases, and the space between the germline ends is 13 bases. Reading from cysteine to phenylalanine, the CDR3 counts 13 amino acids. Kept here is only the CDR3 DNA, which spans 39 bases and is read in frame from base 1. CDR1 SQVTM and CDR2 ANQGSEA were looked up in the germline V gene. Overall results and qualifications from the work: Blood repertoire dynamics were not followed beyond 4 weeks after treatment. With a single-armed trial design, the study had no way to address how radiation dose or scheduling affects the TCR repertoire. An increase in top tumor clonotypes in blood was observed from baseline to 2 weeks post-radiation, followed by contraction by 4 weeks, which was taken to suggest transient expansion of tumor-resident clones. Because pretreatment tumor biopsies were not available, the baseline intratumoral presence of clonotypes could not be determined.

The time point tag for this specimen amounts to: baseline pretreatment blood. This specimen's treatment or condition label, interpreted: 15 Gy SBRT to primary tumor, nephrectomy 4 weeks later. To track tumor-enriched clonotypes, serial peripheral blood was sampled from radiation-treated patients at baseline and at 2 weeks and 4 weeks after SBRT. All patients had renal cell carcinoma with clear cell pathology. Genomic DNA for TCR sequencing was prepared using the QIAamp DNA Blood Mini Kit (Qiagen). Only samples passing all quality control checks were included in the analyses. As for this clone: No cognate antigen has been identified for it. Per-base qualities were not stored, and no clone one base away is much larger.

TCR beta libraries were generated from genomic DNA with the immunoSEQ kit, following the manufacturer's recommendations. For library preparation, a first multiplex PCR was performed with proprietary primers, followed by a second PCR in which unique barcodes were added, and bead cleanups were performed after each round. Each sample batch included a kit-provided positive control reaction and a negative control reaction. The final libraries were assessed on an Agilent 4200 TapeStation D1000 ScreenTape, pooled by volume, and quantified by qPCR. Sequencing was performed on an Illumina NextSeq500 using a MidOutput 150-cycle cartridge, with 156 Read1 cycles, 15 Index1 cycles, and the kit custom primers. The pooled library was loaded at around 1 pM with about 18% PhiX control spiked in. Per the authors' processing: Vendor-processed data were analyzed in R, and a clonotype was defined as all T cells sharing the same CDR3 nucleotide sequence. For clone abundance analyses, frequencies were normalized to the 10,000 most abundant clones in each sample. Public T cell clones, averaging fewer than five per sample, were removed before analysis. A difference in abundance of at least 32-fold between compartments was used to define tumor-enriched and baseline blood-enriched clonotypes. Clonotypes expanded or contracted between blood time points were identified with a beta-binomial differential abundance model. Tumor-blood repertoire similarity was measured with the Baroni-Urbani and Buser coefficient, and group comparisons used two-tailed Wilcoxon tests in R. In TCRdb, the immuneACCESS table is reduced to in-frame sequences with V and J assigned. These tables do not hold every clone; where another copy was compared, an unresolved V gene accounts for under half, and the others remain unexplained. That table furnishes V, J and clone size, whereas the DNA furnished D and trimming. This sample has about 150,000 clones in its table, and about nine tenths of those were observed once. Around 4.4% of the sample lies in the top ten.

The source is a woman aged 70-85 years with renal cell carcinoma. The chain couples TRBV29-1 to TRBJ1-2, with no reliable assignment of the D segment. This specimen was blood, taken from a patient whose treatment included radiotherapy and nephrectomy. The CDR3 protein sequence reads: CSVDIAALYGYTF. The bases are TGCAGCGTTGATATAGCGGCCCTATATGGCTACACCTTC.